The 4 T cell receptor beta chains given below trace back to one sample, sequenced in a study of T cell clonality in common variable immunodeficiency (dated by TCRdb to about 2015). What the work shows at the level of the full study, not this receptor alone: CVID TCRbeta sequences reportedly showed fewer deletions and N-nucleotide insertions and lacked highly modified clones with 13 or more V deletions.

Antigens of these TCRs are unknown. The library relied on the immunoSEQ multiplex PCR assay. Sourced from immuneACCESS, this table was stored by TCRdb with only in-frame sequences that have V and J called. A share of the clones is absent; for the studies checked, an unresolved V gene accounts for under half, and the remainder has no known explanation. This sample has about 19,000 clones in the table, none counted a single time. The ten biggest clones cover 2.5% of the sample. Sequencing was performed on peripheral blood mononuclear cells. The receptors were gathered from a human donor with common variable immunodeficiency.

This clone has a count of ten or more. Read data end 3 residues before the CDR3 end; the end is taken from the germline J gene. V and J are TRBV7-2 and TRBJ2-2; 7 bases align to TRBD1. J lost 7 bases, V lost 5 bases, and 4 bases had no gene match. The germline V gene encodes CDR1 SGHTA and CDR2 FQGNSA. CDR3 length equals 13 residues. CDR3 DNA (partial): TGTGCCAGCAGCCCAGGGGGTTTCGGGGAG. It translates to CASSPGGFGE. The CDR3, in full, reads CASSPGGFGELFF.

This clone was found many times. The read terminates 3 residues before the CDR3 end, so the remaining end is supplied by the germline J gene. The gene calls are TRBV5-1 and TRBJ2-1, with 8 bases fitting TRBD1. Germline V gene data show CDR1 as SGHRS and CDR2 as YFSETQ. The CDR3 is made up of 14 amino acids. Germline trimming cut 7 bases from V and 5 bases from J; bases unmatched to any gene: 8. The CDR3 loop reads CASQRQGFDNEQFF. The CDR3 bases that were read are TGCGCCAGCCAAAGACAGGGGTTTGACAATGAG.

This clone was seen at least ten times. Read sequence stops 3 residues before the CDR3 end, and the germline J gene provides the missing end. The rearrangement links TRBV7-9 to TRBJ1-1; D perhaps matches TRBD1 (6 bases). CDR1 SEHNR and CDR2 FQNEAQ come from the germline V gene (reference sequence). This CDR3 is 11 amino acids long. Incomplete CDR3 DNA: TGTGCCAGCAGCTTAGAAGGGGGA. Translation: CASSLEGG. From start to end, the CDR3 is CASSLEGGAFF.

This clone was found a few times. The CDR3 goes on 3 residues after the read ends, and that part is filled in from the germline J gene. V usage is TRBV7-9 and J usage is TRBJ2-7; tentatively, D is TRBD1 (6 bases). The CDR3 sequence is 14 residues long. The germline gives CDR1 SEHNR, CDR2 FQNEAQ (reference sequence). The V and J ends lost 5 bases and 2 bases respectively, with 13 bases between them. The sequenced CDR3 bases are TGTGCCAGCAGCCAAGACAGGCTAGCCTACGAG. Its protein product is CASSQDRLAYE. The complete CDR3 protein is CASSQDRLAYEQYF.